This T cell receptor (beta chain) was retrieved from a study of shared clonotypes between healthy human individuals. About the research overall: The donors, two women and three men, were aged 18 to 49.

Concerning this clone itself: Its antigen remains unknown.

Only in-frame clones appear in the TCRdb table, and some are missing; sequencing was by immunoSEQ multiplex PCR. The sample includes about half a million clones, roughly 80% seen only once; the top ten take about 13%. Study-wide results and limits: Since donors were few, the genetic and exposure-history diversity represented was limited.

Germline lookup yields CDR1 SGHVS and CDR2 FNYEAQ. V gave up 5 bases and J gave up 5 bases, with 21 bases separating them. The CDR3 contains 16 residues. This sequence originates from a woman aged 40-49 years in good health. Some clones in this sample may be carry-over from other donors' samples. The sequenced sample was PBMCs. The V call is TRBV7-6, the J call TRBJ2-5; TRBD1 or TRBD2 may be the D gene (6 bases each). The CDR3 nucleotides read TGTGCCAGCAGCGGGGGGCGCCGGACGTGGCTGGAGACCCAGTACTTC. Translation: CASSGGRRTWLETQYF.